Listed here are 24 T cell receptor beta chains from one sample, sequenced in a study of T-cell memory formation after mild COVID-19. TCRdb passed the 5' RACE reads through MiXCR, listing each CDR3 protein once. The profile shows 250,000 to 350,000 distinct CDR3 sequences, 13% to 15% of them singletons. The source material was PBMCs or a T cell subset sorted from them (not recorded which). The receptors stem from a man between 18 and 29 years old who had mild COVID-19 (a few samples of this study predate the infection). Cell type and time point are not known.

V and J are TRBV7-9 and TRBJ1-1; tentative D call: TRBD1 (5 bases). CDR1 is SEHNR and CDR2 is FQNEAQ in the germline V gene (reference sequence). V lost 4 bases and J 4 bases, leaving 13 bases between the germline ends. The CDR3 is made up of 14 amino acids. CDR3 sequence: CASSSGRLLTEAFF. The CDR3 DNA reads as TGTGCCAGCAGCTCGGGACGCCTGCTCACTGAAGCTTTCTTT. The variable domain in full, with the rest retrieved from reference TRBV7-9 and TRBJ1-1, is DTGVSQNPRHKITKRGQNVTFRCDPISEHNRLYWYRQTLGQGPEFLTYFQNEAQLEKSRLLSDRFSAERPKGSFSTLEIQRTEQGDSAMYLCASSSGRLLTEAFFGQGTRLTVV.

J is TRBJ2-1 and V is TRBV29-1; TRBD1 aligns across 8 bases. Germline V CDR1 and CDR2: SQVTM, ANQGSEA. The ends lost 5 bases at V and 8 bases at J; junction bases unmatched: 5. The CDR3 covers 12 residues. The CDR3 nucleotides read TGCAGCGTTAGGACAGGGTCGGATGAGCAGTTCTTC. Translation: CSVRTGSDEQFF.

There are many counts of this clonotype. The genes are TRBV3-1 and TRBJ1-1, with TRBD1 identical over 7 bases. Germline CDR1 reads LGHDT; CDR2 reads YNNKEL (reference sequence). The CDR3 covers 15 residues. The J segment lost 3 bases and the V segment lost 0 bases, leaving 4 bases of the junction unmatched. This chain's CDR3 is CASSQDWGQYTEAFF. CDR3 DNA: TGTGCCAGCAGCCAAGATTGGGGACAGTACACTGAAGCTTTCTTT.

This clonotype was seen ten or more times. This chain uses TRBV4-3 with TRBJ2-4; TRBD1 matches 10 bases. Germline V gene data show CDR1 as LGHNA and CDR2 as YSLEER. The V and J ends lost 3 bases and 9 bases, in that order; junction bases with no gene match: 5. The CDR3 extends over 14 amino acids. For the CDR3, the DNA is TGCGCCAGCAGCCATGACAGGGGGCTAGGCATTCAGTACTTC. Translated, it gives CASSHDRGLGIQYF.

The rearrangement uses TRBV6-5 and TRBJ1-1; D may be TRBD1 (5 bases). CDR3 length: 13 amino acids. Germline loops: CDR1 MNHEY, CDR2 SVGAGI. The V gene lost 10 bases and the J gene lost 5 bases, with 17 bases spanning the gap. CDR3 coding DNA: TGTGCCATCTCGGCGGGGGGGTGGACTGAAGCTTTCTTT. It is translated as CAISAGGWTEAFF.

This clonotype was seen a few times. CDR3 sequence reads: CASSLSPGIFTDTQYF. The CDR3, as DNA: TGTGCCAGCAGCCTTTCCCCGGGAATCTTTACAGATACGCAGTATTTT. This chain uses TRBV7-3 with TRBJ2-3, with D tentatively TRBD2 (5 bases). Germline CDR1 and CDR2: SGHTA and FQGTGA. The CDR3 runs to 16 residues. The V and J ends lost 5 bases and 3 bases respectively, with 18 bases between them.

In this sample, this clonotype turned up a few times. In nucleotides, the CDR3 is TGCGCCAGCAGCCAGGAGCAGTACGTC. Translation gives CASSQEQYV. This chain connects TRBV4-1 to TRBJ2-7; D is unresolved. Germline CDR1 is MGHRA and CDR2 is YSYEKL. CDR3 length equals 9 residues. Trimming removed 3 bases from V and 7 bases from J, with 1 base in between.

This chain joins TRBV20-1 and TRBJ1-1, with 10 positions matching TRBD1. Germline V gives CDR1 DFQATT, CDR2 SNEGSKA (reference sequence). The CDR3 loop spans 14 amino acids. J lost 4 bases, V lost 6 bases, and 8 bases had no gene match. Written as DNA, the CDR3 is TGCAGTGCGAGGACAGGGGGTACAGCCACTGAAGCTTTCTTT. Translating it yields CSARTGGTATEAFF.

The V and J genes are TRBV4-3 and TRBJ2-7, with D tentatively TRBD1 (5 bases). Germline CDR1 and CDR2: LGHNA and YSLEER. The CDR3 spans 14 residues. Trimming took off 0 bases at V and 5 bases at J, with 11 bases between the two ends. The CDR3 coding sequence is TGCGCCAGCAGCCAAGATAGGACAATCCACGAGCAGTACTTC. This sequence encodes CASSQDRTIHEQYF.

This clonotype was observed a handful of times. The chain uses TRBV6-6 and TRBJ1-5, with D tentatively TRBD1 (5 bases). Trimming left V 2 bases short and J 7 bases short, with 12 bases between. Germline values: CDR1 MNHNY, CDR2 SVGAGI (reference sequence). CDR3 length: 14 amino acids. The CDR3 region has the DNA TGTGCCAGCAGTTACGGCCAGGGTGGGCAGCCCCAGCATTTT. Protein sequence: CASSYGQGGQPQHF.

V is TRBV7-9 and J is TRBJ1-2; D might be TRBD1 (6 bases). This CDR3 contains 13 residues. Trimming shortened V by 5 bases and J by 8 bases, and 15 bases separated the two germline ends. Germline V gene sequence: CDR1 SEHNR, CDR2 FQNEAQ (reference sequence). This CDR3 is CASSPGARAGYTF. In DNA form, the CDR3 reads TGTGCCAGCAGCCCGGGGGCCCGCGCGGGCTACACCTTC.

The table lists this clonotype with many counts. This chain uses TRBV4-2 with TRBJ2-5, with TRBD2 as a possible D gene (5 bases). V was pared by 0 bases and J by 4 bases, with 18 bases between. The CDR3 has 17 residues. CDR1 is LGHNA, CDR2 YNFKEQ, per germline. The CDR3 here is CASSQDADFYSGETQYF. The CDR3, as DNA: TGTGCCAGCAGCCAAGACGCGGACTTCTATTCGGGAGAGACCCAGTACTTC.

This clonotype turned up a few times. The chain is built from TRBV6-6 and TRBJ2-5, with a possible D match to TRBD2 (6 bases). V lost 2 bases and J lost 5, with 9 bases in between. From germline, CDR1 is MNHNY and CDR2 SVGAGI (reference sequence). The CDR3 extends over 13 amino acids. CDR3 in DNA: TGTGCCAGCAGTTACGGCCGGGGGGAGACCCAGTACTTC. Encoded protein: CASSYGRGETQYF.

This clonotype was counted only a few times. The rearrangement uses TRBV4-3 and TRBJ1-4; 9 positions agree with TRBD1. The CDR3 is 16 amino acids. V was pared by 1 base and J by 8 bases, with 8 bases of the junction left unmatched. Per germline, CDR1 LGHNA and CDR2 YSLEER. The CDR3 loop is CASSQASGTGNEKLFF. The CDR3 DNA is TGCGCCAGCAGCCAAGCCTCCGGGACAGGGAACGAAAAACTGTTTTTT.

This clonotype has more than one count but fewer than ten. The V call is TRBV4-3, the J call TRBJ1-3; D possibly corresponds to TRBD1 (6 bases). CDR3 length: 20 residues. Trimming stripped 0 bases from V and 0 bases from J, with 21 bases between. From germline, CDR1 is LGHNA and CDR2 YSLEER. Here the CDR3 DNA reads TGCGCCAGCAGCCAAGAGGGTGGCGGACAGATAACACACTCTGGAAACACCATATATTTT. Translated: CASSQEGGGQITHSGNTIYF.

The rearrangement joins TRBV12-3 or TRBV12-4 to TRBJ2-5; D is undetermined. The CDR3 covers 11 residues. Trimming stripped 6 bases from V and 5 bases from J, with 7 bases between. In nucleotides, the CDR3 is TGTGCCAGCAGCGCCCGTGAGACCCAGTACTTC. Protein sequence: CASSARETQYF.

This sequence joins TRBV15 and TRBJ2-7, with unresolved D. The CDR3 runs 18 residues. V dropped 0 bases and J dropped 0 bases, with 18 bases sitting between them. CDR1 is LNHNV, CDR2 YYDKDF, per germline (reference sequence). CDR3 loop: CATSRDLMALSRSYEQYF. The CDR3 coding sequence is TGTGCCACCAGCAGAGATCTGATGGCCTTGTCCCGCTCCTACGAGCAGTACTTC.

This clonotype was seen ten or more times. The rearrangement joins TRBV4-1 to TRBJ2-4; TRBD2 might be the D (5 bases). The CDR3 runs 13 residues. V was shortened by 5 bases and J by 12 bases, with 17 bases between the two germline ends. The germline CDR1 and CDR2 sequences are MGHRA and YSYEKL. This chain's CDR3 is CASSSTPDRGQYF. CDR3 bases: TGCGCCAGCAGCTCCACTCCGGACCGGGGTCAGTACTTC.

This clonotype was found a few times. Here the CDR3 reads CASSQGRGSNQPQHF. CDR3 coding DNA: TGCGCCAGCAGCCAAGGCAGGGGTAGCAATCAGCCCCAGCATTTT. J is TRBJ1-5 and V is TRBV4-1; D is possibly TRBD1 (6 bases). The CDR3 spans 15 residues. V lost 1 base and J 0 bases, leaving 7 bases between the germline ends. CDR1 and CDR2 (germline): MGHRA, YSYEKL.

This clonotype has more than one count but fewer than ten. The CDR3 region is CASSSIGTETGELFF. DNA of the CDR3: TGTGCCAGCAGTTCTATCGGGACAGAAACCGGGGAGCTGTTTTTT. The rearrangement links TRBV6-5 to TRBJ2-2; 7 nucleotides match TRBD1. This CDR3 is 15 amino acids long. V was pared by 4 bases and J by 5 bases, with 7 bases of the junction left unmatched. Germline assignment: CDR1 MNHEY and CDR2 SVGAGI.

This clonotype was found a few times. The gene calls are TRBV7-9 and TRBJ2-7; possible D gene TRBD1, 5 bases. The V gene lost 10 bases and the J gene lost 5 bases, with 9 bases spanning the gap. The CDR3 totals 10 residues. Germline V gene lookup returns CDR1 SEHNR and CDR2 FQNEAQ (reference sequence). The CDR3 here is CATVGDEQYV. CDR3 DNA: TGTGCCACGGTAGGGGACGAGCAGTACGTC.

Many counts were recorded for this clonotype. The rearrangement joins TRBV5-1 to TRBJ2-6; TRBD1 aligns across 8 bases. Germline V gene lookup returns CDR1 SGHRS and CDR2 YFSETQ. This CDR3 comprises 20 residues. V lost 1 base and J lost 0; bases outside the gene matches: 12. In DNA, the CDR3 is TGCGCCAGCAGCTTGATGATGCAGGGGGCCACTTACTCTGGGGCCAACGTCCTGACTTTC. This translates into CASSLMMQGATYSGANVLTF.

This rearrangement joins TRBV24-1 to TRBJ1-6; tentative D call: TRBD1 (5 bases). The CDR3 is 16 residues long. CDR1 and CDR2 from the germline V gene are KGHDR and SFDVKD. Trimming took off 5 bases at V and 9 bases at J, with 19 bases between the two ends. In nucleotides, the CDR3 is TGTGCCACCAGTGCCTCCGGCCCAGGGATGAGTTCACCCCTCCACTTT. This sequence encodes CATSASGPGMSSPLHF.

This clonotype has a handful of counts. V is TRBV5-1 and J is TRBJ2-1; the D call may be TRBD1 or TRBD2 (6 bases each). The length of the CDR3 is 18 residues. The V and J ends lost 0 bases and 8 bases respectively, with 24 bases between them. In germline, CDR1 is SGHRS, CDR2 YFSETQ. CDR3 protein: CASSLVGFMEGGRDEQFF. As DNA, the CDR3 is TGCGCCAGCAGCTTGGTCGGCTTCATGGAGGGGGGCCGGGATGAGCAGTTCTTC.